Shown below are 3 T cell receptor beta chains from a single sample sequenced in a study of T cells expressing NK-cell markers. TCRdb reanalyzed the 5' RACE reads, giving one entry per CDR3 protein sequence and no DNA. This specimen shows 500,000 or so distinct CDR3 sequences; the ten leading clones hold roughly 3.5%. The sequencing sample was made of blood T cells: a sorted CD56 or NKG2C T cell subset, CD4+ or CD8+ T cells, or bulk PBMC T cells (not recorded which). The source of these receptors is a young man in good health.

The genes are TRBV6-1 and TRBJ2-5; TCRdb gives TRBD1 as the D gene, but with no DNA this cannot be confirmed. Germline loops: CDR1 MNHNS, CDR2 SASEGT. This CDR3 region has 14 residues. The CDR3 is CASSMDPSRETQYF.

The chain employs TRBV5-1 and TRBJ2-3; TCRdb's D call, TRBD2, is unchecked because there is no DNA. The CDR3 contains 17 residues. The germline gives CDR1 SGHRS, CDR2 YFSETQ. CDR3 sequence reads: CASSAGLAGGPSDTQYF. The entire variable domain, with the rest obtained from reference TRBV5-1 and TRBJ2-3, is as follows: KAGVTQTPRYLIKTRGQQVTLSCSPISGHRSVSWYQQTPGQGLQFLFEYFSETQRNKGNFPGRFSGRQFSNSRSEMNVSTLELGDSALYLCASSAGLAGGPSDTQYFGPGTRLTVL.

The V call is TRBV5-5, the J call TRBJ1-3; TCRdb outputs TRBD1, but without DNA this stays unchecked. From germline, CDR1 is SGHKS and CDR2 YYEKEE (reference sequence). The CDR3 totals 16 residues. The CDR3 region is CASSPAGTGSGNTIYF. The variable domain in full, with the rest retrieved from reference TRBV5-5 and TRBJ1-3, is DAGVTQSPTHLIKTRGQQVTLRCSPISGHKSVSWYQQVLGQGPQFIFQYYEKEERGRGNFPDRFSARQFPNYSSELNVNALLLGDSALYLCASSPAGTGSGNTIYFGEGSWLTVV.